One sample yielded the 30 T cell receptor beta chains listed below, sequenced in a study of blood T cell repertoires in COVID-19. The method was immunoSEQ multiplex PCR; TCRdb's version includes in-frame clones alone and lacks a portion of them. This table has about 100,000 clones, more than 65% appearing once. The source material was peripheral blood. The origin of the receptors is a woman in her 70s with acute or convalescent COVID-19.

The V call is TRBV13, the J call TRBJ2-5, with 11 bases aligning to TRBD2. The V gene's germline CDR1 is PRHDT and CDR2 FYEKMQ (reference sequence). The CDR3 length is 14 residues. Germline trimming cut 5 bases from V and 5 bases from J; bases unmatched to any gene: 4. In nucleotides, the CDR3 is TGTGCCAGCAGCCCCAGACTAGCGGGGGAGACCCAGTACTTC. Translated, it gives CASSPRLAGETQYF.

This clone was seen a few times. The CDR3 DNA sequence: TGTGCCAGCAAAACACCCGGGACAATCTATGGCTACACCTTC. Protein sequence: CASKTPGTIYGYTF. V is TRBV6-5 and J is TRBJ1-2; possibly TRBD1 for D (6 bases). The length of the CDR3 is 14 residues. The V and J ends lost 7 bases and 4 bases respectively, with 16 bases between them. Germline V CDR1 and CDR2: MNHEY, SVGAGI.

This clone appeared a few times. The CDR3 coding sequence is TGCGCCAGCAGCTTGGGACAAACTAGAGCAGATACGCAGTATTTT. It specifies CASSLGQTRADTQYF. This sequence joins TRBV5-1 and TRBJ2-3, with D possibly being TRBD2 (5 bases). Per germline, CDR1 SGHRS and CDR2 YFSETQ. The germline V and J ends were trimmed by 0 bases and 4 bases, with 12 bases remaining between them. The CDR3 is 15 amino acids.

The gene calls are TRBV5-1 and TRBJ2-5; no definite D call. Trimming left V 4 bases short and J 3 bases short, with 13 bases between. The V gene's germline CDR1 is SGHRS and CDR2 YFSETQ. The CDR3 totals 14 residues. The CDR3 DNA follows: TGCGCCAGCAGCACCCTCCGGTCCGAAGAGACCCAGTACTTC. Its protein is CASSTLRSEETQYF.

The rearrangement uses TRBV6-6 and TRBJ1-6; 7 nucleotides agree with TRBD1. Trimming cost V 8 bases and J 8 bases; bases outside gene matches: 9. Germline V gene lookup returns CDR1 MNHNY and CDR2 SVGAGI (reference sequence). The CDR3 extends over 14 amino acids. The chain's CDR3 is CASARGQIDSPLHF. DNA of the CDR3: TGTGCCAGCGCCCGGGGACAGATTGATTCACCCCTCCACTTT.

The J gene is TRBJ2-7, the V gene TRBV13; 7 nucleotides line up with TRBD1. CDR1 and CDR2 from the germline V gene are PRHDT and FYEKMQ (reference sequence). V shed 0 bases and J 1 base; nucleotides not matched to a gene: 6. The CDR3 is 16 residues long. The CDR3 DNA reads as TGTGCCAGCAGCTTAGGGGACAGGACCCTATCCTACGAGCAGTACGTC. This encodes CASSLGDRTLSYEQYV.

V and J are TRBV5-1 and TRBJ2-2; possibly TRBD2 for D (6 bases). The CDR3 contains 15 residues. V was shortened by 4 bases and J by 3 bases, with 13 bases between the two germline ends. Germline CDR1 and CDR2: SGHRS and YFSETQ. The CDR3 DNA sequence: TGCGCCAGCAGCCCTCGCGGGGCCGACACCGGGGAGCTGTTTTTT. It encodes CASSPRGADTGELFF.

This clone was seen just once. The chain employs TRBV20-1 and TRBJ2-1; D remains ambiguous. The CDR3 is 11 amino acids. V was clipped by 0 bases and J by 9 bases, with 6 bases between them. Germline lookup yields CDR1 DFQATT and CDR2 SNEGSKA (reference sequence). DNA for the CDR3: TGCAGTGCTAGAGATCCAGGTGAGCAGTTCTTC. Residues: CSARDPGEQFF.

This chain uses TRBV28 with TRBJ1-1; D might be TRBD1 (5 bases). CDR1 and CDR2 (germline): MDHEN, SYDVKM. The CDR3 is 14 amino acids. The V and J ends lost 10 bases and 0 bases respectively, with 15 bases between them. This CDR3 is CANRPAGVNTEAFF. The CDR3 DNA follows: TGTGCCAACCGACCCGCGGGGGTGAACACTGAAGCTTTCTTT.

CDR3 in amino acids: CASIGKEQFSYEQYF. CDR3 bases: TGTGCCAGCATAGGCAAAGAACAGTTCTCCTACGAGCAGTACTTC. The chain employs TRBV6-4 and TRBJ2-7; D remains ambiguous. V gave up 7 bases and J gave up 0 bases, with 16 bases separating them. The CDR3 has 15 amino acids. Per the germline V gene, CDR1 is MRHNA and CDR2 is SNTAGT.

CDR3 sequence: CASSARRQGSEKLFF. CDR3 coding DNA: TGTGCCAGTAGTGCGAGGAGACAGGGGAGTGAAAAACTGTTTTTT. The V and J genes are TRBV19 and TRBJ1-4; TRBD1 matches 8 bases. Germline loops: CDR1 LNHDA, CDR2 SQIVND (reference sequence). J lost 7 bases, V lost 5 bases, and 9 bases had no gene match. This CDR3 is built from 15 residues. The full variable domain, with the rest looked up from reference TRBV19 and TRBJ1-4, is DGGITQSPKYLFRKEGQNVTLSCEQNLNHDAMYWYRQDPGQGLRLIYYSQIVNDFQKGDIAEGYSVSREKKESFPLTVTSAQKNPTAFYLCASSARRQGSEKLFFGSGTQLSVL.

J is TRBJ1-5 and V is TRBV30; 11 nucleotides agree with TRBD1. The CDR3 loop spans 14 amino acids. With 1 base clipped from V and 6 bases from J, the junction kept 2 bases outside the gene matches. Germline CDR1 GTSNPN, CDR2 SVGIG (reference sequence). The DNA of the CDR3 is TGTGCCTGGAGTGGGACAGGGGGCAGTCAGCCCCAGCATTTT. This sequence encodes CAWSGTGGSQPQHF. The variable domain in full, with the rest retrieved from reference TRBV30 and TRBJ1-5, is SQTIHQWPATLVQPVGSPLSLECTVEGTSNPNLYWYRQAAGRGLQLLFYSVGIGQISSEVPQNLSASRPQDRQFILSSKKLLLSDSGFYLCAWSGTGGSQPQHFGDGTRLSIL.

This clone showed up just a few times. The rearrangement links TRBV4-1 to TRBJ1-2, with 9 positions matching TRBD1. This CDR3 contains 14 residues. Germline CDR1 and CDR2: MGHRA and YSYEKL. J gave up 0 bases and V 8 bases, and 4 bases lay outside the gene matches. CDR3 bases: TGCGCCAGCGGGGGACAGGGCGCTAACTATGGCTACACCTTC. Its translation is CASGGQGANYGYTF.

The rearrangement joins TRBV10-2 to TRBJ1-2; perhaps TRBD1 as D (6 bases). Germline V gene sequence: CDR1 WSHSY, CDR2 SAAADI. This CDR3 region has 13 residues. V was shortened by 3 bases and J by 4 bases, with 9 bases between the two germline ends. The CDR3 is CASSEKQGYGYTF. CDR3 coding DNA: TGCGCCAGCAGTGAAAAACAGGGCTATGGCTACACCTTC.

The chain combines TRBV6-2 or TRBV6-3 with TRBJ2-7; maybe TRBD1 (5 bases). The CDR3 runs 13 residues. Germline V gives CDR1 MNHEY, CDR2 SVGEGT. Trimming cost V 5 bases and J 0 bases, with 8 bases left between them. The CDR3 sequence: CASSRQSSYEQYV. CDR3 DNA: TGTGCCAGCAGTCGACAGAGCTCCTACGAGCAGTACGTC.

The chain recombines TRBV6-4 with TRBJ1-2, with 8 bases fitting TRBD1. V shed 8 bases, J shed 8 bases, and the junction held 10 bases outside the gene matches. CDR3 length: 13 residues. Germline CDR1 and CDR2: MRHNA and SNTAGT. CDR3 protein: CASPGTGSQGYTF. DNA for the CDR3: TGTGCCAGCCCCGGGACAGGTAGCCAGGGCTACACCTTC.

V gene TRBV6-5 combines with J gene TRBJ1-1; D is unclear. V lost 7 bases, J lost 1 base, and 13 bases lay in between. The CDR3 consists of 14 residues. The germline V gene has CDR1 MNHEY and CDR2 SVGAGI. Here the CDR3 DNA reads TGTGCCAGCACCCACCCCCGAGAGAACACTGAAGCTTTCTTT. Translating it yields CASTHPRENTEAFF.

This clone was observed a handful of times. The chain recombines TRBV6-5 with TRBJ1-6; perhaps TRBD1 as D (5 bases). CDR3 length: 14 amino acids. The germline V gene encodes CDR1 MNHEY and CDR2 SVGAGI. Between the trimmed V and J ends, which lost 2 bases and 10 bases, there was a span of 12 bases. CDR3 in amino acids: CASSYVGGESPLHF. Here the CDR3 DNA reads TGTGCCAGCAGTTACGTCGGGGGGGAATCACCCCTCCACTTT.

The gene calls are TRBV28 and TRBJ1-2, with a tentative D call TRBD1 (6 bases). From germline, CDR1 is MDHEN and CDR2 SYDVKM. V was trimmed by 4 bases and J by 5 bases, leaving 14 bases between them. This CDR3 region has 14 residues. For the CDR3, the DNA is TGTGCCAGCAGTTCCAACAGGGTTGAGTATGGCTACACCTTC. Its translation is CASSSNRVEYGYTF.

This clone was found once. This chain connects TRBV19 to TRBJ1-4; tentative D call: TRBD1 (5 bases). Looked up from germline, CDR1 is LNHDA and CDR2 is SQIVND (reference sequence). V was cut by 5 bases and J by 8 bases, with 9 bases left in between. CDR3 length: 12 amino acids. CDR3 coding DNA: TGTGCCAGTAGTGTCCAGGGAGAAAAACTGTTTTTT. Encoded protein: CASSVQGEKLFF.

The V gene is TRBV6-5, the J gene TRBJ1-5; D might be TRBD1 (5 bases). V lost 0 bases, J lost 1 base, and 7 bases lay in between. Germline CDR1 MNHEY, CDR2 SVGAGI. The CDR3 is made up of 15 amino acids. CDR3 sequence (DNA): TGTGCCAGCAGTTACTCGGGGGGGAGCAATCAGCCCCAGCATTTT. This sequence encodes CASSYSGGSNQPQHF.

In this sample, this clone turned up a few times. The chain joins TRBV6-2 or TRBV6-3 to TRBJ1-5, with 7 bases matching TRBD1. Germline values: CDR1 MNHEY, CDR2 SVGEGT. The CDR3 has 15 amino acids. The V and J ends lost 5 bases and 3 bases, in that order; junction bases with no gene match: 7. CDR3 sequence: CASSRLGTANQPQHF. CDR3 in DNA: TGTGCCAGCAGTCGGCTCGGGACAGCCAATCAGCCCCAGCATTTT.

The chain carries TRBV5-1 and TRBJ2-2; a possible D gene is TRBD1 (6 bases). Deletions cut 4 bases from V and 3 bases from J, with 13 bases between. CDR1 and CDR2 (germline): SGHRS, YFSETQ. The CDR3 length is 15 residues. The CDR3 coding sequence is TGCGCCAGCAGCCCACAGGGACGGGACACCGGGGAGCTGTTTTTT. It is translated as CASSPQGRDTGELFF.

V and J are TRBV19 and TRBJ1-5; TRBD1 aligns across 9 bases. This CDR3 contains 16 residues. J lost 7 bases, V lost 4 bases, and 11 bases had no gene match. Germline CDR1 LNHDA, CDR2 SQIVND (reference sequence). CDR3 sequence reads: CASSTRADRGGQPQHF. The CDR3 bases are TGTGCCAGTAGTACCCGAGCCGACAGGGGGGGACAGCCCCAGCATTTT.

The chain couples TRBV11-3 to TRBJ2-6; the D gene is possibly TRBD1 (6 bases). The ends were cut back, 4 bases at V and 3 bases at J, with 22 bases in the middle. The CDR3 covers 19 residues. The germline V gene has CDR1 SGHNT and CDR2 YENEEA. CDR3: CASSSDRIVGTDGANVLTF. As DNA, the CDR3 is TGTGCCAGCAGCTCCGACAGGATCGTCGGAACGGATGGGGCCAACGTCCTGACTTTC.

The chain has TRBV19 and TRBJ1-6, with D hard to call. Trimming shortened V by 3 bases and J by 7 bases, and 7 bases separated the two germline ends. This CDR3 is 13 amino acids long. Germline V lookup: CDR1 LNHDA, CDR2 SQIVND (reference sequence). CDR3 region: CASSMRENSPLHF. CDR3 nucleotides: TGTGCCAGTAGTATGAGGGAAAATTCACCCCTCCACTTT. Full variable domain (missing parts from reference TRBV19 and TRBJ1-6): DGGITQSPKYLFRKEGQNVTLSCEQNLNHDAMYWYRQDPGQGLRLIYYSQIVNDFQKGDIAEGYSVSREKKESFPLTVTSAQKNPTAFYLCASSMRENSPLHFGNGTRLTVT.

The gene calls are TRBV2 and TRBJ2-6, with 7 bases identical to TRBD1. Unmatched junction bases numbered 5, after V lost 5 bases and J lost 1 base. The CDR3 consists of 16 residues. CDR1 SNHLY and CDR2 FYNNEI come from the germline V gene. CDR3 residues: CASSTGVWSGANVLTF. DNA of the CDR3: TGTGCCAGCAGTACAGGGGTTTGGTCTGGGGCCAACGTCCTGACTTTC.

V gene TRBV19 combines with J gene TRBJ2-1; no reliable D call. Between the trimmed V and J ends, which lost 6 bases and 5 bases, there was a span of 17 bases. The CDR3 is 15 amino acids. Germline V gene sequence: CDR1 LNHDA, CDR2 SQIVND (reference sequence). The CDR3 sequence is CASRSPSARNNEQFF. CDR3 nucleotides: TGTGCCAGTAGATCCCCTAGTGCGCGTAACAATGAGCAGTTCTTC.

The V and J genes are TRBV27 and TRBJ2-6; D gene ambiguous. The CDR3 sequence is 18 residues long. V lost 1 base and J 0 bases, leaving 13 bases between the germline ends. Germline loops: CDR1 MNHEY, CDR2 SMNVEV (reference sequence). CDR3 DNA: TGTGCCAGCAGTTTATATAATACAGTGCCCTCTGGGGCCAACGTCCTGACTTTC. Amino acids: CASSLYNTVPSGANVLTF.

The genes are TRBV19 and TRBJ2-5; TRBD1 aligns across 8 bases. Germline lookup yields CDR1 LNHDA and CDR2 SQIVND (reference sequence). CDR3 length: 17 residues. With V trimmed by 1 base and J by 0 bases, 7 bases remained unmatched. The CDR3 sequence is CASSIVGQVGYQETQYF. CDR3 coding DNA: TGTGCCAGTAGTATAGTGGGACAGGTGGGGTACCAAGAGACCCAGTACTTC.